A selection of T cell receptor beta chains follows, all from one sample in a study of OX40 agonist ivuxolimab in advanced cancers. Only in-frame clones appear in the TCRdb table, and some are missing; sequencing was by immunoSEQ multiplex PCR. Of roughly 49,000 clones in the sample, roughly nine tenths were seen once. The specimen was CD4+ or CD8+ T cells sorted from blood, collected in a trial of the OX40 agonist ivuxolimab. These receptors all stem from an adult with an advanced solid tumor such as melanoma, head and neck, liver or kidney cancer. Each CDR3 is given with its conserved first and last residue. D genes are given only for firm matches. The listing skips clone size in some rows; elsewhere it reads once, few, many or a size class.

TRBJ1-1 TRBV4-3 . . CASSQGDGNTEAFF TGCGCCAGCAGCCAAGGGGACGGGAACACTGAAGCTTTCTTT
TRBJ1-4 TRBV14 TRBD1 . CASSQWDRGTEKLFF TGTGCCAGCAGCCAATGGGACAGGGGAACTGAAAAACTGTTTTTT
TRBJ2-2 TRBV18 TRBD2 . CASSLTSGSTGELFF TGTGCCAGCTCGTTGACTAGCGGGAGTACCGGGGAGCTGTTTTTT
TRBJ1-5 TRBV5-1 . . CASSLAGDVLQPQHF TGCGCCAGCAGCTTGGCCGGGGACGTACTGCAGCCCCAGCATTTT
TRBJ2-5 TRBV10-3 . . CAISEGRTQETQYF TGTGCCATCAGTGAGGGGCGGACCCAAGAGACCCAGTACTTC
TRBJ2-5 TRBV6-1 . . CASSGQSVPGETQYF TGTGCCAGCAGTGGTCAGAGCGTCCCGGGGGAGACCCAGTACTTC
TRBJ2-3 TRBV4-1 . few CASSQVGSLTDTQYF TGCGCCAGCAGCCAAGTGGGGTCGTTAACAGATACGCAGTATTTT
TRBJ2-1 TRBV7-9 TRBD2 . CASSFSLAGGDEQFF TGTGCCAGCAGCTTTTCACTAGCGGGAGGCGATGAGCAGTTCTTC
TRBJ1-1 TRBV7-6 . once CASSLGAGNTEAFF TGTGCCAGCAGCTTGGGGGCAGGGAACACTGAAGCTTTCTTT
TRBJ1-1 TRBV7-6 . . CASSVDRLGTTEAFF TGTGCCAGCAGCGTCGACCGGTTGGGGACCACTGAAGCTTTCTTT
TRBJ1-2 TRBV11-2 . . CASSFGELWGHNYGYTF TGTGCCAGCAGCTTTGGGGAATTATGGGGACACAACTATGGCTACACCTTC
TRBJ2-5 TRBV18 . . CASSPGDAETQYF TGTGCCAGCTCACCAGGGGATGCGGAGACCCAGTACTTC
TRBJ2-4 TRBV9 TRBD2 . CASSAGTSGSIIQYF TGTGCCAGCAGCGCCGGGACTAGCGGGAGTATCATTCAGTACTTC
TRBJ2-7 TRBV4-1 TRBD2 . CASSHKLAESYEQYF TGCGCCAGCAGCCATAAACTAGCGGAGTCCTACGAGCAGTACTTC
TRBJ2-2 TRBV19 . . CASIQGQGTGELFF TGTGCCAGTATCCAGGGCCAAGGCACCGGGGAGCTGTTTTTT
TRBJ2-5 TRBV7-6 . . CASSLAFAQETQYF TGTGCCAGCAGCTTAGCCTTTGCCCAAGAGACCCAGTACTTC
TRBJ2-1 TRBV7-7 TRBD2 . CASSLTSGGYNEQFF TGTGCTAGCAGCTTAACTAGCGGAGGTTACAATGAGCAGTTCTTC
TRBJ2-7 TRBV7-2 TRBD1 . CASSSTGTGGEQYF TGTGCCAGCAGCTCGACCGGGACAGGGGGGGAGCAGTACTTC
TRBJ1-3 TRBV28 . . CASSLGGGISGNTIYF TGTGCCAGCAGTTTAGGGGGGGGCATCTCTGGAAACACCATATATTTT
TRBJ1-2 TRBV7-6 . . CASSPSSADWSGYTF TGTGCCAGCAGCCCCAGTTCGGCTGACTGGAGTGGCTACACCTTC
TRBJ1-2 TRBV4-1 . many CASSQASRTTSYGYTF TGCGCCAGCAGCCAAGCCTCCCGGACAACCAGTTATGGCTACACCTTC
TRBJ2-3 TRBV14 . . CASSRQQGTDTQYF TGTGCCAGCAGCCGCCAACAGGGTACAGATACGCAGTATTTT
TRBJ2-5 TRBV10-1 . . CASQPRDEETQYF TGCGCCAGCCAACCCAGGGACGAAGAGACCCAGTACTTC
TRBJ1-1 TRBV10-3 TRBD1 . CATGQGNTEAFF TGTGCCACCGGACAGGGGAACACTGAAGCTTTCTTT
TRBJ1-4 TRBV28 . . CASSALGPNNEKLFF TGTGCCAGCAGTGCCTTGGGGCCGAATAATGAAAAACTGTTTTTT
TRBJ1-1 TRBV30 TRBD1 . CAWRTGGTEAFF TGTGCCTGGAGGACAGGGGGCACTGAAGCTTTCTTT
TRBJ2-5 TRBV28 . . CASSLRGAPRTQYF TGTGCCAGCAGTTTACGGGGGGCCCCCCGGACCCAGTACTTC
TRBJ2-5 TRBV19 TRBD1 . CASSARDREETQYF TGTGCCAGTAGTGCCAGGGACAGGGAAGAGACCCAGTACTTC
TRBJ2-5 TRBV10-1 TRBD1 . CASSGPGQSKETQYF TGCGCCAGCAGTGGTCCGGGACAGAGTAAAGAGACCCAGTACTTC
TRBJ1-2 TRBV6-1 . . CASSPDGGLYGYTF TGTGCCAGCAGTCCGGATGGGGGCCTTTATGGCTACACCTTC
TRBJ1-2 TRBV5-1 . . CASNRDGTQRYGYTF TGCGCCAGCAACCGGGACGGTACGCAGAGGTATGGCTACACCTTC
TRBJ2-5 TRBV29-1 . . CSGAGVDGETQYF TGCAGCGGGGCCGGGGTAGACGGAGAGACCCAGTACTTC
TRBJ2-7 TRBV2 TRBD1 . CASSPGTDYSYEQYF TGTGCCAGCAGTCCCGGGACAGACTACTCCTACGAGCAGTACTTC
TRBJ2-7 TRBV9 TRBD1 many CASSVAAGGSIHSYEQYF TGTGCCAGCAGCGTAGCGGCAGGGGGCTCCATCCATTCCTACGAGCAGTACTTC
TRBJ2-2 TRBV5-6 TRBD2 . CASSLAGGNTGELFF TGTGCCAGCAGCTTAGCGGGGGGAAACACCGGGGAGCTGTTTTTT
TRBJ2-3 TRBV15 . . CATSRASPDTQYF TGTGCCACCAGCAGAGCCAGCCCCGATACGCAGTATTTT
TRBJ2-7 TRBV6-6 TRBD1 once CASSLDRSYEQYF TGTGCCAGCAGTTTGGACAGGAGTTACGAGCAGTACTTC
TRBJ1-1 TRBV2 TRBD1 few CASSEQGGNTEAFF TGTGCCAGCAGCGAACAGGGGGGGAACACTGAAGCTTTCTTT
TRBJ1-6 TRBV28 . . CASIKGYNSPLHF TGTGCCAGCATAAAGGGCTATAATTCACCCCTCCACTTT
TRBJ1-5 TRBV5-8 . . CASSPDHSNQPQHF TGTGCCAGCAGCCCGGACCATAGCAATCAGCCCCAGCATTTT
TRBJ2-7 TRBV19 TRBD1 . CASSSTTGGYEQYF TGTGCCAGTAGTTCAACGACAGGGGGCTACGAGCAGTACTTC
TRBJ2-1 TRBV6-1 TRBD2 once CASSEALAGGGNEQFF TGTGCCAGCAGTGAAGCGCTTGCGGGAGGTGGCAATGAGCAGTTCTTC
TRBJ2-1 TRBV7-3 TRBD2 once CASSFGGTTNNEQFF TGTGCCAGCAGCTTTGGCGGGACTACGAATAATGAGCAGTTCTTC
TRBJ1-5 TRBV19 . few CASSYVRAANQPQHF TGTGCCAGTAGTTATGTTCGGGCGGCTAATCAGCCCCAGCATTTT
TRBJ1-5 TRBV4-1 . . CASSQDGQSNQPQHF TGCGCCAGCAGCCAAGATGGGCAGTCCAATCAGCCCCAGCATTTT
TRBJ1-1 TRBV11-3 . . CASSWSGGDTEAFF TGTGCCAGCAGCTGGTCGGGGGGAGACACTGAAGCTTTCTTT
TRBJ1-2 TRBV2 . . CASGLAGTAVNYGYTF TGTGCCAGCGGCCTGGCCGGGACCGCTGTTAACTATGGCTACACCTTC